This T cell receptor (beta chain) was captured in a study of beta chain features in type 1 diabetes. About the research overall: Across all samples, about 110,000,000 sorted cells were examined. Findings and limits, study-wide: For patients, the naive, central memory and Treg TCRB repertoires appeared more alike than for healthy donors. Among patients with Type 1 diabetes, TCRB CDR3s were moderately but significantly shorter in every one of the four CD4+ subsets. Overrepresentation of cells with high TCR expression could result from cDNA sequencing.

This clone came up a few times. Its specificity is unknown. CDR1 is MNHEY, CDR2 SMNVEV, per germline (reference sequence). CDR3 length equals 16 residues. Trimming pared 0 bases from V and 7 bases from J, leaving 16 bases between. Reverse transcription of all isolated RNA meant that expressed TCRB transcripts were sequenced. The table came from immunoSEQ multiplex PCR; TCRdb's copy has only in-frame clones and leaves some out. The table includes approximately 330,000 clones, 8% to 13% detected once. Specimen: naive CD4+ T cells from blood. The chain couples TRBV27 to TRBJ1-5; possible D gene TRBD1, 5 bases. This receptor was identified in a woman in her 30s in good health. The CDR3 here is CASSLSGTPLGQPQHF. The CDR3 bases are TGTGCCAGCAGTTTATCCGGGACTCCCCTCGGGCAGCCCCAGCATTTT.